Listed here are 20 T cell receptor beta chains from one sample, sequenced in a study of glioma-infiltrating T cells. The iRepertoire nested amplicon-rescue multiplex PCR amplified TCR alpha and beta CDR3s from RNA. From the multiplex PCR reads, TCRdb called clonotypes with MiXCR, one entry per CDR3 protein. The sample shows roughly 100,000 distinct CDR3 sequences, about 30% of them seen only once. Sequences were obtained from glioma tissue, nonneoplastic brain tissue, or PBMCs (not recorded which). The receptors come from a human donor with low-grade glioma or glioblastoma, undergoing nonglioma brain surgery, or in good health (not recorded which).

This clonotype has a count of ten or more. This chain uses TRBV5-6 with TRBJ2-5; D not resolved. The CDR3 consists of 15 residues. Germline CDR1 SGHDT, CDR2 YYEEEE. Trimming shortened V by 2 bases and J by 1 base, and 12 bases separated the two germline ends. The CDR3 sequence is CASSFRQVFQETQYF. CDR3 nucleotides: TGTGCCAGCAGCTTTAGGCAGGTCTTCCAAGAGACCCAGTACTTC.

The CDR3 nucleotides are TGCGCCAGCAGCTTGGCCGGGGTGGGTGCAGATACGCAGTATTTT. Protein sequence: CASSLAGVGADTQYF. The V call is TRBV5-1, the J call TRBJ2-3, with D possibly matching TRBD2 (5 bases). The CDR3 is 15 residues long. Trimming left V 0 bases short and J 4 bases short, with 12 bases between. CDR1 and CDR2 from the germline V gene are SGHRS and YFSETQ.

The rearrangement uses TRBV14 and TRBJ2-3, with 8 nucleotides matching TRBD1. CDR1 is SGHDN and CDR2 is FVKESK in the germline V gene. This CDR3 has 13 residues. V lost 4 bases and J lost 9; bases outside the gene matches: 6. The CDR3 region is CASSPTGEVTQYF. The DNA of the CDR3 is TGTGCCAGCAGCCCGACAGGGGAGGTAACGCAGTATTTT. Full variable domain (outside the CDR3, taken from reference TRBV14 and TRBJ2-3): EAGVTQFPSHSVIEKGQTVTLRCDPISGHDNLYWYRRVMGKEIKFLLHFVKESKQDESGMPNNRFLAERTGGTYSTLKVQPAELEDSGVYFCASSPTGEVTQYFGPGTRLTVL.

This clonotype has a count of ten or more. The chain uses TRBV7-2 and TRBJ2-3, with a tentative D call TRBD1 (6 bases). Trimming left V 0 bases short and J 8 bases short, with 9 bases between. Germline CDR1 reads SGHTA; CDR2 reads FQGNSA. This CDR3 spans 13 amino acids. The CDR3 sequence: CASSLAQGGTQYF. CDR3 coding DNA: TGTGCCAGCAGCTTAGCCCAAGGGGGTACGCAGTATTTT.

This clonotype occurred many times. This chain links TRBV25-1 with TRBJ1-5; 11 bases are shared with TRBD1. Trimming took 6 bases from V and 3 from J; bases not matched to a gene: 1. Germline V gives CDR1 MGHDK, CDR2 SYGVNS. The CDR3 loop spans 14 amino acids. CDR3: CASRGQGDNQPQHF. CDR3 DNA: TGTGCCAGCAGGGGACAGGGGGACAATCAGCCCCAGCATTTT. The complete variable domain, with remaining parts taken from reference TRBV25-1 and TRBJ1-5, reads EADIYQTPRYLVIGTGKKITLECSQTMGHDKMYWYQQDPGMELHLIHYSYGVNSTEKGDLSSESTVSRIRTEHFPLTLESARPSHTSQYLCASRGQGDNQPQHFGDGTRLSIL.

Note on this clonotype: A read error is possible here, since a much larger clone lies one base away. The chain carries TRBV7-9 and TRBJ2-7; no reliable D call. Germline V CDR1 and CDR2: SEHNR, FQNEAQ (reference sequence). The CDR3 loop spans 13 amino acids. The V gene lost 1 base and the J gene lost 4 bases, with 8 bases spanning the gap. This CDR3 is CASSLGRMYEQYF. The CDR3 nucleotides read TGTGCCAGCAGCTTAGGCAGGATGTACGAGCAGTACTTC. Filled out from reference TRBV7-9 and TRBJ2-7, the complete variable domain reads DTGVSQNPRHKITKRGQNVTFRCDPISEHNRLYWYRQTLGQGPEFLTYFQNEAQLEKSRLLSDRFSAERPKGSFSTLEIQRTEQGDSAMYLCASSLGRMYEQYFGPGTRLTVT.

This clonotype came up many times. The rearrangement uses TRBV29-1 and TRBJ2-1, with TRBD2 identical over 12 bases. The CDR3 extends over 14 amino acids. In germline, CDR1 is SQVTM, CDR2 ANQGSEA. V lost 6 bases and J lost 9; bases outside the gene matches: 9. The CDR3 region has the DNA TGCAGCGTCAAAGGACTAGCGGGGAGCGGTGAGCAGTTCTTC. It yields the protein CSVKGLAGSGEQFF.

This clonotype came up a few times. V gene TRBV29-1 combines with J gene TRBJ2-5; D is possibly TRBD2 (5 bases). There are 13 residues in the CDR3. CDR1 and CDR2 (germline): SQVTM, ANQGSEA. Trimming shortened V by 7 bases and J by 9 bases, and 21 bases separated the two germline ends. The CDR3 loop reads CSAGLRVPEAQYF. The CDR3 region has the DNA TGCAGCGCAGGACTGCGGGTTCCCGAGGCCCAGTACTTC.

The chain couples TRBV13 to TRBJ1-2; tentatively, D is TRBD1 (5 bases). Per germline, CDR1 PRHDT and CDR2 FYEKMQ (reference sequence). V lost 5 bases and J lost 4, with 17 bases in between. The CDR3 length is 15 residues. The CDR3 reads CASSPRKQVIYGYTF. The CDR3 DNA sequence: TGTGCCAGCAGCCCGAGGAAACAGGTTATCTATGGCTACACCTTC.

The chain combines TRBV2 with TRBJ2-2; 8 positions match TRBD1. Germline V CDR1 and CDR2: SNHLY, FYNNEI. The CDR3 totals 15 residues. With V trimmed by 8 bases and J by 5 bases, 10 bases remained unmatched. The chain's CDR3 is CASAMVQGGTGELFF. As DNA, the CDR3 is TGTGCCAGCGCCATGGTACAGGGGGGAACCGGGGAGCTGTTTTTT.

This sequence joins TRBV6-5 and TRBJ2-7; 7 nucleotides align to TRBD2. In germline, CDR1 is MNHEY, CDR2 SVGAGI. J was trimmed by 7 bases and V by 2 bases; bases with no gene match: 14. The CDR3 consists of 16 residues. The CDR3 nucleotides read TGTGCCAGCAGTTACCCGACCAAGGTGCGGACTAGAGAGCAGTACTTC. Translating gives CASSYPTKVRTREQYF.

This clonotype was seen repeatedly, ten times or more. The gene calls are TRBV7-2 and TRBJ2-3; 8 nucleotides match TRBD2. The J segment lost 6 bases and the V segment lost 10 bases, leaving 21 bases of the junction unmatched. CDR1 is SGHTA, CDR2 FQGNSA, per germline. The CDR3 totals 17 residues. CDR3 region: CATAEWISGAFADTQYF. The CDR3 bases are TGTGCCACAGCAGAGTGGATTAGCGGGGCATTTGCGGATACGCAGTATTTT.

Note on this clonotype: A much larger clone differs by one base, so this may be a read error. This rearrangement joins TRBV20-1 to TRBJ2-1, with TRBD2 as a possible D gene (6 bases). In germline, CDR1 is DFQATT, CDR2 SNEGSKA (reference sequence). V was trimmed by 1 base and J by 13 bases, leaving 20 bases between them. CDR3 length equals 14 residues. CDR3 sequence: CSARGNGARETQFF. The CDR3, as DNA: TGCAGTGCTAGAGGAAACGGGGCCCGGGAGACCCAGTTCTTC.

The CDR3 loop reads CASSSSVGAGNQPQHF. The CDR3 bases are TGTGCCAGTAGTTCATCTGTAGGGGCCGGCAATCAGCCCCAGCATTTT. The genes are TRBV19 and TRBJ1-5; D might be TRBD1 (5 bases). Deletions cut 5 bases from V and 2 bases from J, with 16 bases between. CDR1 is LNHDA, CDR2 SQIVND, per germline (reference sequence). The CDR3 is 16 residues long.

This clonotype was observed many times. The chain is built from TRBV7-9 and TRBJ2-2; D is ambiguous. Germline V gene sequence: CDR1 SEHNR, CDR2 FQNEAQ (reference sequence). V was cut by 11 bases and J by 3 bases, with 10 bases left in between. The CDR3 is made up of 12 amino acids. CDR3 in DNA: TGTGCCCTCCCACCGGACACCGGGGAGCTGTTTTTT. This sequence encodes CALPPDTGELFF. Together with reference TRBV7-9 and TRBJ2-2, the CDR3 gives the full variable domain: DTGVSQNPRHKITKRGQNVTFRCDPISEHNRLYWYRQTLGQGPEFLTYFQNEAQLEKSRLLSDRFSAERPKGSFSTLEIQRTEQGDSAMYLCALPPDTGELFFGEGSRLTVL.

Concerning this clonotype itself: With a much larger clone just one base away, this may be a read error. The chain links TRBV4-3 to TRBJ2-7; 11 bases match TRBD2. This CDR3 region has 16 residues. Germline CDR1 and CDR2: LGHNA and YSLEER. CDR3 sequence (DNA): TGCGCCAGCAGCCAAGATCACGGGACTAGCGGCTACGAGCAGTGCTTC. It specifies CASSQDHGTSGYEQCF.

The chain carries TRBV18 and TRBJ2-7; D is perhaps TRBD1 (5 bases). This CDR3 comprises 13 residues. Germline CDR1 KGHSH, CDR2 LQKENI. Trimming left V 6 bases short and J 7 bases short, with 16 bases between. DNA for the CDR3: TGTGCCAGCTCCTCGACGGTGGACAATGAGCAGTACTTC. It translates to CASSSTVDNEQYF.

This clonotype appeared a few times. A much larger clone lies a single base off, so this may be a read error. The V and J genes are TRBV6-2 or TRBV6-3 and TRBJ2-5, with D possibly being TRBD2 (5 bases). The CDR3 runs to 13 residues. Germline values: CDR1 MNHEY, CDR2 SVGEGT. DNA of the CDR3: TGTGCCAGCAGTCTCCGGCGTGGGGAGACCGAGTACTTC. It is translated as CASSLRRGETEYF.

V usage is TRBV19 and J usage is TRBJ1-1; D not certain. There are 15 residues in the CDR3. V lost 7 bases, J lost 4 bases, and 19 bases lay in between. Germline V gene data show CDR1 as LNHDA and CDR2 as SQIVND (reference sequence). The CDR3 sequence: CASIETTGMATEAFF. CDR3 coding DNA: TGTGCCAGTATCGAGACGACGGGAATGGCCACTGAAGCTTTCTTT.

V gene TRBV4-1 combines with J gene TRBJ1-5; D not resolved. Germline V CDR1 and CDR2: MGHRA, YSYEKL. Deletions cut 3 bases from V and 2 bases from J, with 8 bases between. The CDR3 extends over 14 amino acids. CDR3 in amino acids: CASSQEGGNQPQHF. CDR3 sequence (DNA): TGCGCCAGCAGCCAGGAGGGAGGCAATCAGCCCCAGCATTTT.